The 16 T cell receptor beta chains given below trace back to one sample, sequenced in a study of regulatory T cells in long-lasting Graves disease. Assembly of TCR beta libraries relied on iRepertoire HTBI primers together with Arm-PCR of CDR3 regions. TCRdb re-analysed the multiplex PCR reads in MiXCR, keeping a single row per CDR3 protein. The sample holds approximately 390,000 distinct CDR3 sequences, around 15% seen once. The time point here: newly diagnosed GD, antithyroid drugs for less than 3 months. Generation of the TCR library employed RNA extracted from PBMCs. This sample also appeared in a second study, on T cells in Graves' hyperthyroidism and ophthalmopathy.

Material: peripheral blood mononuclear cells (PBMCs), obtained at new diagnosis, from a patient treated with antithyroid drugs. The receptors stem from a young woman with Graves disease.

The V gene is TRBV27, the J gene TRBJ1-2; tentative D call: TRBD1 (6 bases). Germline V CDR1 and CDR2: MNHEY, SMNVEV (reference sequence). The length of the CDR3 is 14 residues. The V and J ends lost 0 bases and 4 bases respectively, with 9 bases between them. Here the CDR3 reads CASSLSRGFYGYTF. DNA of the CDR3: TGTGCCAGCAGTTTATCGAGGGGGTTCTATGGCTACACCTTC.

This clonotype was recorded many times. The chain is built from TRBV20-1 and TRBJ2-1; perhaps TRBD2 as D (5 bases). The CDR3 is made up of 12 amino acids. CDR1 and CDR2 (germline): DFQATT, SNEGSKA (reference sequence). Trimming took 6 bases from V and 7 from J, leaving 13 bases between them. The CDR3 region is CSATGEMNEQFF. Written as DNA, the CDR3 is TGCAGTGCCACCGGGGAGATGAATGAGCAGTTCTTC.

The chain employs TRBV9 and TRBJ2-1; D is perhaps TRBD2 (6 bases). Per germline, CDR1 SGDLS and CDR2 YYNGEE. V shed 0 bases and J shed 2 bases, with 9 bases lying between them. The CDR3 has 15 amino acids. This CDR3 reads CASSVAGVAYNEQFF. CDR3 sequence (DNA): TGTGCCAGCAGCGTAGCGGGAGTCGCCTACAATGAGCAGTTCTTC.

The CDR3 DNA reads TGCAGCGTTCCTGACGGGACCGAGCAGTACTTC. It encodes CSVPDGTEQYF. The chain employs TRBV29-1 and TRBJ2-7; possibly TRBD1 or TRBD2 for D (5 bases each). The CDR3 length is 11 residues. CDR1 SQVTM and CDR2 ANQGSEA come from the germline V gene. V lost 5 bases, J lost 6 bases, and 11 bases lay in between.

This clonotype has only a few counts. V is TRBV9 and J is TRBJ1-6; the D is unclear. Germline V gene data show CDR1 as SGDLS and CDR2 as YYNGEE. This CDR3 is built from 13 residues. V was cut by 7 bases and J by 5 bases, with 10 bases left in between. CDR3 DNA: TGTGCCAGCCTTGACGCACATAATTCACCCCTCCACTTT. Translated: CASLDAHNSPLHF. Looking up the rest from reference TRBV9 and TRBJ1-6 gives the full variable domain: DSGVTQTPKHLITATGQRVTLRCSPRSGDLSVYWYQQSLDQGLQFLIQYYNGEERAKGNILERFSAQQFPDLHSELNLSSLELGDSALYFCASLDAHNSPLHFGNGTRLTVT.

The chain employs TRBV7-9 and TRBJ1-3; no reliable D call. Germline CDR1 reads SEHNR; CDR2 reads FQNEAQ (reference sequence). The CDR3 runs 13 residues. V was cut by 3 bases and J by 3 bases, with 6 bases left in between. The CDR3 region is CASSLGVGNTIYF. In DNA, the CDR3 is TGTGCCAGCAGCTTGGGCGTTGGAAACACCATATATTTT.

This clonotype was seen ten or more times. The chain recombines TRBV12-3 or TRBV12-4 with TRBJ2-2; possibly TRBD1 for D (6 bases). The CDR3 runs to 13 residues. V dropped 7 bases and J dropped 5 bases, with 11 bases sitting between them. CDR3 sequence reads: CASTLRGTGELFF. In DNA form, the CDR3 reads TGTGCCAGCACCCTCAGGGGTACCGGGGAGCTGTTTTTT.

This clonotype was found many times. The chain links TRBV11-2 to TRBJ2-2, with D maybe TRBD1 (6 bases). This CDR3 is built from 14 residues. The germline V gene encodes CDR1 SGHAT and CDR2 FQNNGV. V lost 5 bases and J lost 6, with 13 bases in between. The DNA for the CDR3 is TGTGCCAGCAGCCTTGACAGGTTGGCCGGGGAGCTGTTTTTT. Protein product: CASSLDRLAGELFF.

This clonotype was detected only a few times. This rearrangement joins TRBV29-1 to TRBJ1-1; no definite D call. This CDR3 is built from 14 residues. Trimming left V 7 bases short and J 2 bases short, with 17 bases between. Germline-derived CDR1 and CDR2 are SQVTM and ANQGSEA. CDR3 residues: CSAGFPTSNTEAFF. The CDR3 coding sequence is TGCAGCGCCGGGTTTCCAACTTCTAACACTGAAGCTTTCTTT.

This clonotype was picked up many times. V and J are TRBV6-1 and TRBJ2-7, with 8 bases identical to TRBD2. The trim removed 2 bases at V and 2 bases at J, leaving 5 bases unmatched. The CDR3 length is 15 residues. The germline V gene has CDR1 MNHNS and CDR2 SASEGT. CDR3 bases: TGTGCCAGCAGTGAAAGGAGGCGGGGGGCCTACGAGCAGTACTTC. Translating it yields CASSERRRGAYEQYF.

This clonotype has a handful of counts. The chain has TRBV19 and TRBJ1-2, with 7 bases fitting TRBD1. This CDR3 comprises 18 residues. Germline CDR1 is LNHDA and CDR2 is SQIVND (reference sequence). V lost 7 bases to trimming and J lost 3 bases; unmatched junction nucleotides: 20. CDR3 coding DNA: TGTGCCAGTACCCAATCGGGACAGATATTTTTTAGCGACTATGGCTACACCTTC. It yields the protein CASTQSGQIFFSDYGYTF.

This clonotype has ten or more counts. The chain links TRBV6-1 to TRBJ2-5; 9 bases align to TRBD2. Germline trimming cut 5 bases from V and 5 bases from J; bases unmatched to any gene: 6. This CDR3 contains 14 residues. Germline assignment: CDR1 MNHNS and CDR2 SASEGT. The DNA of the CDR3 is TGTGCCAGCAGTAGGGGAGCGGGGGGTGAGACCCAGTACTTC. Residues: CASSRGAGGETQYF.

V is TRBV12-3 or TRBV12-4 and J is TRBJ2-1, with D perhaps TRBD1 (5 bases). This CDR3 comprises 12 residues. V lost 5 bases and J lost 9, with 11 bases in between. The CDR3 region has the DNA TGTGCCAGCAGTCCCATAGGGGTTGAGCAGTTCTTC. It encodes CASSPIGVEQFF.

This clonotype was detected only a few times. With a much larger clone just one base away, this may be a read error. The CDR3 end shows no conserved phenylalanine or tryptophan, and so a read error is likely. This chain connects TRBV2 to TRBJ1-1; D call uncertain. CDR1 and CDR2 from the germline V gene are SNHLY and FYNNEI. V was clipped by 2 bases and J by 4 bases, with 14 bases between them. This CDR3 spans 15 amino acids. As DNA, the CDR3 is TGTGCCAGCAGTGAATGGTCGACGGTGGGCACTGAAGCTTTCCTT. Translating it yields CASSEWSTVGTEAFL.

This clonotype was seen repeatedly, ten times or more. The CDR3 region is CSVTPSGRATEQFF. Here the CDR3 DNA reads TGCAGCGTGACCCCGAGCGGGAGGGCCACTGAGCAGTTCTTC. The V call is TRBV29-1, the J call TRBJ2-1; 10 nucleotides align to TRBD2. The trim removed 6 bases at V and 9 bases at J, leaving 11 bases unmatched. Germline V gene lookup returns CDR1 SQVTM and CDR2 ANQGSEA. The CDR3 totals 14 residues.

In this sample, this clonotype turned up many times. The rearrangement joins TRBV18 to TRBJ2-7, with 13 bases aligning to TRBD2. The CDR3 loop spans 16 amino acids. The germline gives CDR1 KGHSH, CDR2 LQKENI. The J segment lost 2 bases and the V segment lost 5 bases, leaving 6 bases of the junction unmatched. Written as DNA, the CDR3 is TGTGCCAGCTCAACAGGGACTAGCGGGGCGACCTACGAGCAGTACTTC. It codes for CASSTGTSGATYEQYF.